This T cell receptor beta chain was identified in a study of shared clonotypes between healthy human individuals. In regard to this clone: The antigen remains undetermined.

In the original analysis: In the immunoSEQ data, sequences were junction-only and lacked quality scores, so filtering differed. Profiling relied on immunoSEQ multiplex PCR, and the TCRdb table lists in-frame clones only, not all of them. V and J calls and clone size are given by that table; D and trimming were obtained from the DNA. The data show 850,000 to 1,200,000 clones, about three quarters seen once. The V end was cut by 4 bases, the J end by 7 bases, with 13 bases between. Germline V gene lookup returns CDR1 LNHNV and CDR2 YYDKDF (reference sequence). This CDR3 contains 13 residues. Notes on the study in general: Naive subsets usually exceeded memory subsets in estimated richness.

Sequencing was done on a sample of memory CD4+ T cells sorted from blood. Sample subset: CD45RA-negative fraction. The gene calls are TRBV15 and TRBJ2-5; either TRBD1 or TRBD2 may fit D (5 bases each). The sequence derives from a man aged 18 to 30 in good health. This CDR3 reads CATSMGDRGTQYF. In nucleotides, the CDR3 is TGTGCCACCAGCATGGGGGACCGGGGGACCCAGTACTTC.